These 27 T cell receptor beta chains were sequenced from one sample in a study of blood T cell repertoires in COVID-19. Only in-frame clones appear in the TCRdb table, and some are missing; sequencing was by immunoSEQ multiplex PCR. The sample has 85,000 to 95,000 clones, more than 75% seen once. Sequencing was carried out using peripheral blood. These receptors all stem from a human donor with acute or convalescent COVID-19. The donor label of this sample is uncertain.

The genes are TRBV5-6 and TRBJ2-7, with a tentative D call TRBD1 (5 bases). This CDR3 contains 14 residues. CDR1 is SGHDT and CDR2 is YYEEEE in the germline V gene. Trimming removed 0 bases at V and 2 bases at J, with 9 bases between. DNA for the CDR3: TGTGCCAGCAGCTTGGTGGGGCGCCCCTACGAGCAGTACTTC. Its protein product is CASSLVGRPYEQYF.

This clone has only one observation. The chain employs TRBV30 and TRBJ2-5; the D is unclear. The V gene's germline CDR1 is GTSNPN and CDR2 SVGIG (reference sequence). The CDR3 consists of 13 residues. Trimming stripped 0 bases from V and 0 bases from J, with 5 bases between. In DNA form, the CDR3 reads TGTGCCTGGAGTGTCGGGTACCAAGAGACCCAGTACTTC. Translation: CAWSVGYQETQYF.

This clone was observed a few times. The chain combines TRBV11-1 with TRBJ2-1, with TRBD1 identical over 7 bases. The trim removed 1 base at V and 7 bases at J, leaving 10 bases unmatched. The germline V gene has CDR1 SGHAT and CDR2 FQDESV (reference sequence). The CDR3 runs to 16 residues. This CDR3 reads CASSLVPGTAGNEQFF. The CDR3 nucleotides read TGTGCCAGCAGCTTAGTCCCTGGGACAGCCGGAAATGAGCAGTTCTTC.

The rearrangement links TRBV5-1 to TRBJ2-3, with TRBD2 matching 7 bases. The CDR3 spans 13 residues. The J segment lost 1 base and the V segment lost 5 bases, leaving 1 base of the junction unmatched. Germline CDR1 and CDR2: SGHRS and YFSETQ. The CDR3 spells CASSTSGTDTQYF. The CDR3 region has the DNA TGCGCCAGCAGTACTAGCGGCACAGATACGCAGTATTTT.

The CDR3 coding sequence is TGTGCCAGCAGTGACGGTCAGGGTAACTATGGCTACACCTTC. It encodes CASSDGQGNYGYTF. The chain joins TRBV25-1 to TRBJ1-2; maybe TRBD1 (5 bases). The V end lost 3 bases, the J end lost 1 base, and 9 bases lay between the germline ends. CDR3 size: 14 residues. Germline loops: CDR1 MGHDK, CDR2 SYGVNS.

V is TRBV7-2 and J is TRBJ1-6, with 12 bases matching TRBD1. This CDR3 region has 16 residues. V dropped 5 bases and J dropped 4; count of bases not matched to a gene: 3. Germline CDR1 is SGHTA and CDR2 is FQGNSA. The CDR3 nucleotides read TGTGCCAGCAGCGGGGACAGGGGGCGTTATAATTCACCCCTCCACTTT. It translates to CASSGDRGRYNSPLHF. Full variable domain (remainder filled in from reference TRBV7-2 and TRBJ1-6): GAGVSQSPSNKVTEKGKDVELRCDPISGHTALYWYRQSLGQGLEFLIYFQGNSAPDKSGLPSDRFSAERTGGSVSTLTIQRTQQEDSAVYLCASSGDRGRYNSPLHFGNGTRLTVT.

The chain recombines TRBV6-5 with TRBJ1-1; tentatively, D is TRBD1 (5 bases). CDR1 is MNHEY, CDR2 SVGAGI, per germline. The CDR3 is 13 amino acids. V lost 2 bases and J 5 bases, leaving 9 bases between the germline ends. CDR3 in amino acids: CASSYGGGTEAFF. The CDR3 DNA sequence: TGTGCCAGCAGTTACGGGGGGGGGACTGAAGCTTTCTTT.

This clone was detected only once. The chain uses TRBV18 and TRBJ1-5; D is ambiguous. The V gene lost 6 bases and the J gene lost 1 base, with 10 bases spanning the gap. Germline assignment: CDR1 KGHSH and CDR2 LQKENI. The CDR3 contains 14 residues. For the CDR3, the DNA is TGTGCCAGCTCTCCCGGGTGGAGCAATCAGCCCCAGCATTTT. It codes for CASSPGWSNQPQHF.

CDR3: CASSLTPQDGYTF. CDR3 nucleotides: TGCGCCAGCAGCTTGACCCCACAGGATGGCTACACCTTC. The chain carries TRBV5-1 and TRBJ1-2, with a possible D match to TRBD1 (5 bases). Trimming left V 1 base short and J 6 bases short, with 10 bases between. This CDR3 comprises 13 residues. Germline assignment: CDR1 SGHRS and CDR2 YFSETQ. Using reference TRBV5-1 and TRBJ1-2 for the parts outside the CDR3, the full variable domain is KAGVTQTPRYLIKTRGQQVTLSCSPISGHRSVSWYQQTPGQGLQFLFEYFSETQRNKGNFPGRFSGRQFSNSRSEMNVSTLELGDSALYLCASSLTPQDGYTFGSGTRLTVV.

The chain couples TRBV2 to TRBJ2-5; 9 bases agree with TRBD2. Germline values: CDR1 SNHLY, CDR2 FYNNEI. The CDR3 length is 14 residues. V dropped 2 bases and J dropped 5; count of bases not matched to a gene: 3. This CDR3 reads CASSELAGYETQYF. The CDR3 nucleotides read TGTGCCAGCAGTGAACTAGCGGGGTACGAGACCCAGTACTTC.

The chain employs TRBV5-6 and TRBJ1-3; D possibly corresponds to TRBD1 (6 bases). The CDR3 covers 14 residues. Germline CDR1 SGHDT, CDR2 YYEEEE. The V gene lost 4 bases and the J gene lost 4 bases, with 12 bases spanning the gap. The CDR3 protein is CASSKGHFGNTIYF. The CDR3 DNA sequence: TGTGCCAGCAGCAAGGGACATTTCGGAAACACCATATATTTT.

This chain uses TRBV5-4 with TRBJ1-2; D unresolved. The CDR3 consists of 14 residues. The germline gives CDR1 SGHNT, CDR2 YYREEE (reference sequence). V gave up 0 bases and J gave up 1 base, with 7 bases separating them. The CDR3 sequence: CASSLGLRNYGYTF. CDR3 DNA sequence: TGTGCCAGCAGCTTGGGACTCCGTAACTATGGCTACACCTTC.

CDR3 loop: CASISVAGNTIYF. The CDR3 nucleotides read TGTGCCAGCATTTCAGTCGCCGGAAACACCATATATTTT. V gene TRBV28 combines with J gene TRBJ1-3; unclear D gene. The CDR3 length is 13 residues. V was clipped by 7 bases and J by 4 bases, with 11 bases between them. The germline CDR1 and CDR2 sequences are MDHEN and SYDVKM.

The chain combines TRBV5-6 with TRBJ1-4; tentative D call: TRBD1 (6 bases). This CDR3 has 15 amino acids. V was cut by 2 bases and J by 8 bases, with 16 bases left in between. Germline V lookup: CDR1 SGHDT, CDR2 YYEEEE. The CDR3 region is CASSLGTNFGEKLFF. The CDR3 DNA reads as TGTGCCAGCAGCTTAGGGACAAATTTTGGAGAAAAACTGTTTTTT.

This chain links TRBV18 with TRBJ1-1, with D hard to call. The V end lost 3 bases, the J end lost 1 base, and 9 bases lay between the germline ends. Germline assignment: CDR1 KGHSH and CDR2 LQKENI. There are 14 residues in the CDR3. The DNA for the CDR3 is TGTGCCAGCTCACCGGGCCGGGGGAACACTGAAGCTTTCTTT. Protein sequence: CASSPGRGNTEAFF.

V gene TRBV4-3 combines with J gene TRBJ2-2, with 8 bases matching TRBD1. The CDR3 is 16 residues long. V trimming: 3 bases; J trimming: 0 bases; junction bases outside the gene matches: 3. CDR1 and CDR2 (germline): LGHNA, YSLEER. CDR3 sequence reads: CASSHLQGANTGELFF. CDR3 nucleotides: TGCGCCAGCAGCCATCTACAGGGGGCGAACACCGGGGAGCTGTTTTTT.

The chain is built from TRBV7-9 and TRBJ1-2; tentatively, D is TRBD1 (6 bases). This CDR3 contains 14 residues. Germline-derived CDR1 and CDR2 are SEHNR and FQNEAQ (reference sequence). With 3 bases removed from V and 2 bases from J, the gap between germline ends came to 10 bases. CDR3: CASSFQGTNYGYTF. Here the CDR3 DNA reads TGTGCCAGCAGCTTCCAGGGGACAAACTATGGCTACACCTTC.

The genes are TRBV2 and TRBJ1-1; D is possibly TRBD1 (6 bases). The CDR3 has 15 amino acids. Deletions cut 6 bases from V and 1 base from J, with 15 bases between. Germline CDR1 reads SNHLY; CDR2 reads FYNNEI. CDR3 region: CASRPPGTSNTEAFF. The CDR3 DNA follows: TGTGCCAGCAGACCTCCCGGGACATCGAACACTGAAGCTTTCTTT.

This clone was found many times. This chain joins TRBV4-3 and TRBJ2-5; 15 bases are shared with TRBD2. The CDR3 is 17 amino acids. CDR1 and CDR2 (germline): LGHNA, YSLEER. The ends lost 4 bases at V and 5 bases at J; junction bases unmatched: 8. In DNA, the CDR3 is TGCGCCAGCAGCCTTAGGACTAGCGGGGGGGACCTGGAGACCCAGTACTTC. This codes for CASSLRTSGGDLETQYF.

The chain recombines TRBV5-1 with TRBJ2-2; TRBD1 might be the D (6 bases). This CDR3 is 14 amino acids long. V lost 4 bases and J lost 1, with 8 bases in between. Germline CDR1 SGHRS, CDR2 YFSETQ. CDR3 amino acids: CASSATGNTGELFF. DNA of the CDR3: TGCGCCAGCAGCGCGACAGGGAACACCGGGGAGCTGTTTTTT.

This chain links TRBV2 with TRBJ2-5; tentatively, D is TRBD2 (5 bases). In germline, CDR1 is SNHLY, CDR2 FYNNEI. V lost 5 bases and J 2 bases, leaving 15 bases between the germline ends. This CDR3 comprises 15 residues. The CDR3 reads CASSISSSSQETQYF. In DNA form, the CDR3 reads TGTGCCAGCAGTATATCTAGCTCTTCACAAGAGACCCAGTACTTC.

The chain couples TRBV25-1 to TRBJ2-3; 7 bases are shared with TRBD1. This CDR3 comprises 15 residues. Trimming at V came to 5 bases and at J to 3 bases, leaving 8 bases not matched to a gene. Germline CDR1 MGHDK, CDR2 SYGVNS. CDR3 protein: CASSPDRVTTDTQYF. CDR3 sequence (DNA): TGTGCCAGCAGTCCAGACAGGGTCACAACAGATACGCAGTATTTT.

The chain combines TRBV5-4 with TRBJ2-1; maybe TRBD1 (6 bases). V gave up 1 base and J gave up 6 bases, with 8 bases separating them. The CDR3 loop spans 13 amino acids. Germline CDR1 is SGHNT and CDR2 is YYREEE (reference sequence). The CDR3 region is CASSLTGINEQFF. The CDR3, as DNA: TGTGCCAGCAGCTTGACAGGGATCAATGAGCAGTTCTTC.

This chain connects TRBV12-3 or TRBV12-4 to TRBJ2-7; 9 bases are a match to TRBD1. V shed 6 bases and J 6 bases; nucleotides not matched to a gene: 6. CDR3 length: 13 amino acids. In DNA form, the CDR3 reads TGTGCCAGCAGCCGGGACAGGGAGGGCGAGCAGTACTTC. It codes for CASSRDREGEQYF.

This clone was detected only once. This chain links TRBV4-2 with TRBJ2-3, with a possible D match to TRBD2 (6 bases). This CDR3 contains 14 residues. Germline values: CDR1 LGHNA, CDR2 YNFKEQ. V was pared by 0 bases and J by 6 bases, with 10 bases between. In nucleotides, the CDR3 is TGTGCCAGCAGCCAAGATGGGGGGACGGATACGCAGTATTTT. It encodes CASSQDGGTDTQYF.

The V call is TRBV6-5, the J call TRBJ2-1, with 8 nucleotides matching TRBD2. This CDR3 region has 15 residues. V was pared by 6 bases and J by 9 bases, with 13 bases of the junction left unmatched. Germline assignment: CDR1 MNHEY and CDR2 SVGAGI. The CDR3 region is CASSPEGYSGVEQFF. The CDR3 DNA reads as TGTGCCAGCAGCCCGGAGGGGTATAGCGGGGTTGAGCAGTTCTTC.

This rearrangement joins TRBV6-5 to TRBJ1-2; D call uncertain. This CDR3 has 10 amino acids. Trimming took off 10 bases at V and 4 bases at J, with 7 bases between the two ends. Germline assignment: CDR1 MNHEY and CDR2 SVGAGI. The DNA for the CDR3 is TGTGCCACCTTCCTCTATGGCTACACCTTC. It encodes CATFLYGYTF.